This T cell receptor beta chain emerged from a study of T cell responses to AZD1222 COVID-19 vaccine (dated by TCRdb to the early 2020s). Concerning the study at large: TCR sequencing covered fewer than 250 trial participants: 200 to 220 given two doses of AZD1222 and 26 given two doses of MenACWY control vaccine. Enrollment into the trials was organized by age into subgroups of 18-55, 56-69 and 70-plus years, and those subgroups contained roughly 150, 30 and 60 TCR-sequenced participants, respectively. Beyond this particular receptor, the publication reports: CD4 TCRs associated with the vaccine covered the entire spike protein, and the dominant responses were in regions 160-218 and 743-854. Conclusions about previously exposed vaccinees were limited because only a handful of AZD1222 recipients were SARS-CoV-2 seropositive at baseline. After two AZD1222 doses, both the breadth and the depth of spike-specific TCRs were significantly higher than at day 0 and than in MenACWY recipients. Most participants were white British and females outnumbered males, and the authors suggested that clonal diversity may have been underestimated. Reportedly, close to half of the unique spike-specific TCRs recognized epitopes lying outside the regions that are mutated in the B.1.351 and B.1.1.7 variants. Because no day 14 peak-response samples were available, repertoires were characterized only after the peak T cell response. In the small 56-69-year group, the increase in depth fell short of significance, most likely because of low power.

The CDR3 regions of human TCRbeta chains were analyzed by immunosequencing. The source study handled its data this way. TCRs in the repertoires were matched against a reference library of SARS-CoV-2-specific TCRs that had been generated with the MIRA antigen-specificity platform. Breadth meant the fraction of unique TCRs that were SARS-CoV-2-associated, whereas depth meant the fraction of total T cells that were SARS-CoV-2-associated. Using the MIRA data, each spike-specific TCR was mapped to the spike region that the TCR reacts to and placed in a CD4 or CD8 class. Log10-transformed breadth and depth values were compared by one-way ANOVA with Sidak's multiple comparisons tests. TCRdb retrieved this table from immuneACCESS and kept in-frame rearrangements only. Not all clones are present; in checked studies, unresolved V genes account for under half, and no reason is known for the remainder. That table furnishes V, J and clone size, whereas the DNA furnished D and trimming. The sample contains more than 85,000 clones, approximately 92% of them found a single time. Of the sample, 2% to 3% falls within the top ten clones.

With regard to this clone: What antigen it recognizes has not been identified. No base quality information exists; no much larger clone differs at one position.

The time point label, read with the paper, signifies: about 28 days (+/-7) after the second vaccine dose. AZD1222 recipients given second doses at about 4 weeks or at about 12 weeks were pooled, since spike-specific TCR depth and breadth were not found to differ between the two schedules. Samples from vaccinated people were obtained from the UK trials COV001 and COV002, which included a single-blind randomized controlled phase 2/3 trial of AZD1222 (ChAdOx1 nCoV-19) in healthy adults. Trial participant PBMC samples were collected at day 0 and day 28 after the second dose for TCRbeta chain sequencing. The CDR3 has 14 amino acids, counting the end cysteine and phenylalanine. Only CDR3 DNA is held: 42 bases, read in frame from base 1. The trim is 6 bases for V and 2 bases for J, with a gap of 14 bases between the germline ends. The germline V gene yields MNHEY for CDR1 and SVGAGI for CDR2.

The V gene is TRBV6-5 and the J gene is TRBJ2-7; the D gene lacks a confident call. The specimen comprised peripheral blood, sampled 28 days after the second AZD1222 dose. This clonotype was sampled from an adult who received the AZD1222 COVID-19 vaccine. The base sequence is TGTGCCAGCAGCCCCTTCGACGGGCCCTACGAGCAGTACTTC. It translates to CASSPFDGPYEQYF.